This T cell receptor (beta chain) was obtained from a study of T cells after yellow fever vaccination. Overall study context: It was SMART-Seq v4 Ultra Low Input that prepared the fractions with low cell numbers. Overall study findings and caveats: Reappearance after the booster was observed for most primary-vaccination clones (about 97% CD4, just over 85% CD8). A weaker secondary response peaked on day 5, the primary on day 15.

Comment on this clonotype: Its specificity is not known.

The authors made TCR cDNA by 5'RACE template switching, adding a universal primer site and UMIs. TCRdb called the 5' RACE reads again in MiXCR, with one record for every CDR3 protein. This table has 95,000 to 150,000 distinct CDR3 sequences, 7.4% appearing once. The CDR3 contains 17 residues. V lost 5 bases and J lost 2; bases outside the gene matches: 6. From germline, CDR1 is KGHDR and CDR2 SFDVKD. This sequence joins TRBV24-1 and TRBJ2-6, with 9 bases aligning to TRBD1. This receptor was identified in a man aged 18 to 35 who received the YFV17D yellow fever vaccine. This specimen was CD4+ T cells sorted from PBMCs, taken more than 8 days after the first yellow fever vaccination. CDR3 in DNA: TGTGCCACCAGTGGCAACAGGGGGCGTACTGGGGCCAACGTCCTGACTTTC. The encoded protein is CATSGNRGRTGANVLTF.